This TCR beta chain was obtained from a study of cytomegalovirus exposure and HLA in healthy donors. On the study more broadly: The roughly 110 validation repertoires were reported in a later analysis to have been generated on the same platform as the roughly 720 first-cohort repertoires.

Of note for this clone: Its target is unknown.

CDR1 is MGHDK and CDR2 is SYGVNS in the germline V gene. The junction had 5 bases not matched to a gene; V was cut back by 8 bases and J by 7 bases. This CDR3 contains 12 residues. Profiled with immunoSEQ multiplex PCR; TCRdb holds only in-frame clones, not every one. Here the sample spans over 200,000 clones, about 86% being singletons. Study-wide results and caveats: Reported results showed that the classifier diagnosed cytomegalovirus status with high specificity and sensitivity. The authors confirmed in vitro that three CMV-associated chains were specific for CMV antigens.

This clonotype originated in a young woman in good health and CMV-seronegative. The chain combines TRBV25-1 with TRBJ2-4, with 7 bases fitting TRBD2. The sequenced sample was PBMCs. The CDR3 DNA is TGTGCCAGCGGCGGGAGTTTTAACATTCAGTACTTC. Translating it yields CASGGSFNIQYF. The full variable domain, in which reference TRBV25-1 and TRBJ2-4 provide the parts outside the CDR3, is EADIYQTPRYLVIGTGKKITLECSQTMGHDKMYWYQQDPGMELHLIHYSYGVNSTEKGDLSSESTVSRIRTEHFPLTLESARPSHTSQYLCASGGSFNIQYFGAGTRLSVL.